This entry is about one T cell receptor (beta chain). Its antigen is currently unknown. PCR employed 60 Vbeta and 13 Jbeta primers. The method was immunoSEQ multiplex PCR; TCRdb's version includes in-frame clones alone and lacks a portion of them. The sample includes approximately 72,000 clones. Per the germline V gene, CDR1 is SGHRS and CDR2 is YFSETQ. The CDR3 contains 16 residues. V lost 4 bases and J 2 bases, leaving 18 bases between the germline ends. The source of the sample is a study of cytomegalovirus exposure and HLA in healthy donors. Study background: Around 200 million T cells yielded about 120 million unique TCR beta sequences, as an earlier analysis found.

Findings and limits, study-wide: The investigators catalogued 150 to 200 TCR beta chains as cytomegalovirus-associated. When analyzed later, a missense DCLRE1C variant was found to be linked to TCR beta V- and J-gene trimming.

The chain links TRBV5-1 to TRBJ1-1, with unresolved D. This TCR came from a woman aged 40 to 55 in good health and CMV-seropositive. Specimen: PBMCs. The CDR3 nucleotides are TGCGCCAGCAGCCCCCGTTATAGACACCTTAACACTGAAGCTTTCTTT. Amino acids: CASSPRYRHLNTEAFF.